Below, 23 T cell receptor beta chains from the same sample are listed, as sequenced in a study of T cells after yellow fever vaccination. TCRdb used MiXCR to reprocess the 5' RACE reads, holding one entry per CDR3 protein. The sample yields about 220,000 distinct CDR3 sequences, roughly 6.8% seen once. Here the sequenced sample was CD4+ T cells sorted from PBMCs, taken on the day of the yellow fever booster vaccination. The receptors were sampled from a man aged 25-45 years who received the YFV17D yellow fever vaccine.

This clonotype was picked up many times. The chain links TRBV20-1 to TRBJ2-4; a possible D gene is TRBD2 (6 bases). This CDR3 is built from 13 residues. V lost 5 bases and J 7 bases, leaving 15 bases between the germline ends. From germline, CDR1 is DFQATT and CDR2 SNEGSKA (reference sequence). CDR3 sequence: CSAPGAGSNIQYF. As DNA, the CDR3 is TGCAGTGCTCCCGGGGCGGGATCTAACATTCAGTACTTC.

This chain links TRBV11-2 with TRBJ1-2; D not certain. The V gene lost 4 bases and the J gene lost 4 bases, with 16 bases spanning the gap. The CDR3 is 15 amino acids. Germline V gene sequence: CDR1 SGHAT, CDR2 FQNNGV. The CDR3 nucleotides are TGTGCCAGCAGCTCAACAGTTGAGGGATTCTATGGCTACACCTTC. Its protein is CASSSTVEGFYGYTF. The complete variable domain, with remaining parts taken from reference TRBV11-2 and TRBJ1-2, reads EAGVAQSPRYKIIEKRQSVAFWCNPISGHATLYWYQQILGQGPKLLIQFQNNGVVDDSQLPKDRFSAERLKGVDSTLKIQPAKLEDSAVYLCASSSTVEGFYGYTFGSGTRLTVV.

This clonotype was counted ten times or more. This sequence joins TRBV5-1 and TRBJ2-3; 14 bases agree with TRBD2. Germline-derived CDR1 and CDR2 are SGHRS and YFSETQ. This CDR3 region has 14 residues. The ends lost 7 bases at V and 6 bases at J; junction bases unmatched: 4. CDR3 sequence: CASGGLAGVDTQYF. As DNA, the CDR3 is TGCGCCAGCGGGGGACTAGCGGGAGTGGATACGCAGTATTTT.

This clonotype has ten or more counts. This chain joins TRBV7-9 and TRBJ1-1; D is possibly TRBD1 (5 bases). Trimming cost V 7 bases and J 1 base, with 13 bases left between them. Looked up from germline, CDR1 is SEHNR and CDR2 is FQNEAQ (reference sequence). The CDR3 is made up of 14 amino acids. CDR3 region: CASNDGGRNTEAFF. The CDR3 DNA follows: TGTGCCAGCAACGACGGGGGGAGGAACACTGAAGCTTTCTTT.

This clonotype was detected many times. The V and J genes are TRBV18 and TRBJ1-4; maybe TRBD1 (5 bases). This CDR3 has 15 amino acids. Germline V gene sequence: CDR1 KGHSH, CDR2 LQKENI. Trimming pared 1 base from V and 8 bases from J, leaving 14 bases between. The CDR3 region is CASSPQNREGEKLFF. The CDR3 region has the DNA TGTGCCAGCTCACCACAGAACCGCGAGGGGGAAAAACTGTTTTTT.

This clonotype turned up a few times. The V gene is TRBV19, the J gene TRBJ1-2; TRBD1 might be the D (5 bases). With 4 bases removed from V and 5 bases from J, the gap between germline ends came to 14 bases. The germline gives CDR1 LNHDA, CDR2 SQIVND (reference sequence). The CDR3 has 14 residues. The CDR3: CASSTRDGIYGYTF. The DNA for the CDR3 is TGTGCCAGTAGTACCCGGGACGGAATATATGGCTACACCTTC. The whole variable domain, remainder taken from reference TRBV19 and TRBJ1-2, is DGGITQSPKYLFRKEGQNVTLSCEQNLNHDAMYWYRQDPGQGLRLIYYSQIVNDFQKGDIAEGYSVSREKKESFPLTVTSAQKNPTAFYLCASSTRDGIYGYTFGSGTRLTVV.

This clonotype was observed at least ten times. J is TRBJ2-7 and V is TRBV20-1, with D perhaps matching TRBD2 (6 bases). The CDR3 has 15 residues. In germline, CDR1 is DFQATT, CDR2 SNEGSKA (reference sequence). The ends were cut back, 3 bases at V and 7 bases at J, with 22 bases in the middle. The DNA of the CDR3 is TGCAGTGCTAGGGAATGGCGGGAACCCCGCGAAGAGCAGTACTTC. This encodes CSAREWREPREEQYF.

This chain connects TRBV12-3 or TRBV12-4 to TRBJ1-5; D is undetermined. The CDR3 totals 16 residues. Trimming shortened V by 0 bases and J by 0 bases, and 9 bases separated the two germline ends. The CDR3 DNA reads as TGTGCCAGCAGTTTAGCTCTGGGCATTAGCAATCAGCCCCAGCATTTT. Translated: CASSLALGISNQPQHF.

This clonotype was observed at least ten times. V usage is TRBV12-3 or TRBV12-4 and J usage is TRBJ2-3, with 11 bases lining up with TRBD2. CDR3 size: 17 residues. J gave up 2 bases and V 5 bases, and 9 bases lay outside the gene matches. CDR3 sequence reads: CASSESGTSGVTDTQYF. In DNA form, the CDR3 reads TGTGCCAGCAGTGAATCCGGGACTAGCGGTGTCACAGATACGCAGTATTTT.

This clonotype came up a few times. The CDR3 DNA follows: TGCAGCGTCGGCCGAGGAGGGAGGGCGGAGTCAGATACGCAGTATTTT. It specifies CSVGRGGRAESDTQYF. V usage is TRBV29-1 and J usage is TRBJ2-3; 7 bases match TRBD2. The CDR3 sequence is 16 residues long. Germline values: CDR1 SQVTM, CDR2 ANQGSEA. Trimming took 6 bases from V and 4 from J; bases not matched to a gene: 16.

This clonotype was observed a few times. At one end, the junction sequence differs from germline, possibly due to a read error. The chain uses TRBV6-2 or TRBV6-3 and TRBJ2-7; D might be TRBD2 (6 bases). Germline V gives CDR1 MNHEY, CDR2 SVGEGT. This CDR3 has 14 residues. The CDR3 nucleotides read TGTGCCAGCAGTTATACCCCGGAGGGCCCCCCGCGGGACTTC. Amino acids: CASSYTPEGPPRDF.

This clonotype was counted at least ten times. V usage is TRBV7-9 and J usage is TRBJ1-1; 8 bases match TRBD1. With V trimmed by 5 bases and J by 8 bases, 7 bases remained unmatched. The CDR3 runs 13 residues. Germline CDR1 reads SEHNR; CDR2 reads FQNEAQ (reference sequence). CDR3 coding DNA: TGTGCCAGCAGCCGGGACAGGTCTCCCGAAGCTTTCTTT. The encoded protein is CASSRDRSPEAFF.

The rearrangement links TRBV7-2 to TRBJ1-2; 7 nucleotides match TRBD1. Trimming at V came to 6 bases and at J to 7 bases, leaving 8 bases not matched to a gene. Germline CDR1 is SGHTA and CDR2 is FQGNSA. The CDR3 spans 13 residues. The CDR3 reads CASRFHRGSGYTF. The CDR3 DNA is TGTGCCAGCAGGTTCCACAGGGGAAGTGGCTACACCTTC.

This clonotype appeared a few times. This chain connects TRBV5-1 to TRBJ1-6; D gene uncertain. The V gene's germline CDR1 is SGHRS and CDR2 YFSETQ. This CDR3 is built from 16 residues. Trimming shortened V by 1 base and J by 7 bases, and 15 bases separated the two germline ends. CDR3 bases: TGCGCCAGCAGCTTGATATTCAGCAGCCAAAATTCACCCCTCCACTTT. This translates into CASSLIFSSQNSPLHF.

This clonotype occurred many times. The V gene is TRBV29-1, the J gene TRBJ2-5; no clear D gene. The CDR3 covers 13 residues. The V end lost 0 bases, the J end lost 1 base, and 6 bases lay between the germline ends. Germline loops: CDR1 SQVTM, CDR2 ANQGSEA. The CDR3 nucleotides read TGCAGCGTTGAAGATTCATTCCAAGAGACCCAGTACTTC. As protein: CSVEDSFQETQYF.

CDR3 loop: CASSLDRGLEELFF. CDR3 nucleotides: TGCGCCAGCAGCTTGGACAGGGGGCTAGAGGAGCTGTTTTTT. The chain has TRBV5-1 and TRBJ2-2, with 9 bases lining up with TRBD1. CDR1 is SGHRS and CDR2 is YFSETQ in the germline V gene. The CDR3 runs 14 residues. With 0 bases clipped from V and 10 bases from J, the junction kept 4 bases outside the gene matches.

The table lists this clonotype with a few counts. The chain employs TRBV7-2 and TRBJ2-2; 7 bases align to TRBD1. Germline lookup yields CDR1 SGHTA and CDR2 FQGNSA. The J segment lost 0 bases and the V segment lost 6 bases, leaving 4 bases of the junction unmatched. The CDR3 consists of 15 residues. CDR3 nucleotide sequence: TGTGCCAGCAGGAGGGGGCTGACGAACACCGGGGAGCTGTTTTTT. Translation gives CASRRGLTNTGELFF.

This clonotype was detected ten times or more. The V and J genes are TRBV20-1 and TRBJ2-1, with a possible D match to TRBD1 (6 bases). Trimming pared 0 bases from V and 13 bases from J, leaving 16 bases between. Per the germline V gene, CDR1 is DFQATT and CDR2 is SNEGSKA (reference sequence). This CDR3 is 13 amino acids long. Here the CDR3 DNA reads TGCAGTGCTAGAGATCAAGGCCTAGGGGGACAGTTCTTC. This gives the protein CSARDQGLGGQFF.

This clonotype was observed a handful of times. The V gene is TRBV6-6, the J gene TRBJ1-4; D gene unclear. The length of the CDR3 is 10 residues. The V gene's germline CDR1 is MNHNY and CDR2 SVGAGI (reference sequence). V dropped 10 bases and J dropped 6 bases, with 6 bases sitting between them. CDR3: CATRHEKLFF. Here the CDR3 DNA reads TGTGCCACCCGACATGAAAAACTGTTTTTT.

This chain uses TRBV2 with TRBJ2-1, with 12 bases fitting TRBD2. The V gene's germline CDR1 is SNHLY and CDR2 FYNNEI. The CDR3 has 16 amino acids. V trimming: 6 bases; J trimming: 5 bases; junction bases outside the gene matches: 8. This chain's CDR3 is CASRRPSGRVDNEQFF. As DNA, the CDR3 is TGTGCCAGCAGGAGGCCTAGCGGGAGGGTCGACAATGAGCAGTTCTTC.

This clonotype was picked up a small number of times. V and J are TRBV6-5 and TRBJ2-1; D unresolved. This CDR3 has 17 residues. Germline lookup yields CDR1 MNHEY and CDR2 SVGAGI. Trimming took 0 bases from V and 0 from J, leaving 12 bases between them. CDR3 DNA: TGTGCCAGCAGTTACTCCTCCTCATCGAGCTCCTACAATGAGCAGTTCTTC. It is translated as CASSYSSSSSSYNEQFF.

Notes on this clonotype: One junction end disagrees with the germline gene, perhaps due to a read error. This chain links TRBV7-8 with TRBJ1-6; D might be TRBD1 (5 bases). The CDR3 runs 19 residues. CDR1 is SGHVS, CDR2 FQNEAQ, per germline. This chain's CDR3 is CASSLNVGTRGAYKSPLHF. The CDR3 DNA sequence: TGTGCCAGCAGCTTAAATGTGGGCACCCGGGGCGCCTATAAGTCACCCCTCCACTTT.

This clonotype was detected ten times or more. This chain uses TRBV7-2 with TRBJ2-3, with a weak D call TRBD2 (6 bases). CDR3 length: 16 residues. Germline V lookup: CDR1 SGHTA, CDR2 FQGNSA. Trimming cost V 4 bases and J 1 base, with 15 bases left between them. As DNA, the CDR3 is TGTGCCAGCAGCTCCGGTAGGGCTAGCGGCACAGATACGCAGTATTTT. It encodes CASSSGRASGTDTQYF.